A single sample gave rise to the 30 T cell receptor beta chains below, sequenced in a study of radiotherapy plus CTLA-4 blockade in lung cancer. This table comes from immunoSEQ multiplex PCR, and its TCRdb copy is limited to in-frame clones, with some not included. The sample lists about 120,000 clones, just under 80% occurring once. The sample consisted of peripheral blood, taken from a patient treated with radiotherapy plus ipilimumab. These receptor sequences come from a human donor with non-small cell lung cancer who had a partial response to radiotherapy plus ipilimumab.

This clone was counted a single time. This chain uses TRBV28 with TRBJ1-6, with TRBD1 matching over 7 bases. The V and J ends lost 11 bases and 7 bases, in that order; junction bases with no gene match: 8. Per germline, CDR1 MDHEN and CDR2 SYDVKM. This CDR3 region has 13 residues. The CDR3 DNA is TGTGCCGGTCGGACAGGCGGAAATTCACCCCTCCACTTT. It specifies CAGRTGGNSPLHF.

The chain recombines TRBV27 with TRBJ2-1, with 10 bases matching TRBD2. There are 18 residues in the CDR3. Germline trimming cut 5 bases from V and 8 bases from J; bases unmatched to any gene: 18. Germline V gives CDR1 MNHEY, CDR2 SMNVEV (reference sequence). Here the CDR3 reads CASSRLAGAFGLGDEQFF. DNA of the CDR3: TGTGCCAGCAGTAGGCTAGCGGGAGCATTCGGGCTCGGGGATGAGCAGTTCTTC.

This chain links TRBV5-6 with TRBJ2-3; 12 bases are a match to TRBD2. CDR1 is SGHDT, CDR2 YYEEEE, per germline. The V and J ends lost 3 bases and 6 bases, in that order; junction bases with no gene match: 8. This CDR3 is built from 16 residues. CDR3 nucleotides: TGTGCCAGCAGCTCATTGACTAGCGGGAGTATCGATACGCAGTATTTT. Its protein product is CASSSLTSGSIDTQYF.

The chain couples TRBV4-3 to TRBJ2-5, with D unclear. V gave up 0 bases and J gave up 3 bases, with 14 bases separating them. The CDR3 totals 16 residues. Germline CDR1 and CDR2: LGHNA and YSLEER. The chain's CDR3 is CASSQDGQLVEETQYF. For the CDR3, the DNA is TGCGCCAGCAGCCAAGATGGGCAGTTAGTCGAAGAGACCCAGTACTTC.

The chain combines TRBV19 with TRBJ2-3; no definite D call. Trimming removed 6 bases at V and 0 bases at J, with 13 bases between. The CDR3 loop spans 15 amino acids. The V gene's germline CDR1 is LNHDA and CDR2 SQIVND (reference sequence). The CDR3 nucleotides are TGTGCCAGTAGCGAGGCAGACGCTAGCACAGATACGCAGTATTTT. Encoded protein: CASSEADASTDTQYF.

The chain carries TRBV7-2 and TRBJ2-6, with TRBD1 matching 8 bases. Per the germline V gene, CDR1 is SGHTA and CDR2 is FQGNSA. After removal of 5 bases from V and 4 bases from J, the junction contained 1 base not matched to a gene. The CDR3 runs to 14 residues. In DNA, the CDR3 is TGTGCCAGCAGCAGACAGGGGGGGGCCAACGTCCTGACTTTC. Protein product: CASSRQGGANVLTF.

This clone appeared once. This chain connects TRBV11-2 to TRBJ2-5; 14 bases agree with TRBD2. Germline trimming cut 3 bases from V and 4 bases from J; bases unmatched to any gene: 7. The CDR3 extends over 17 amino acids. CDR1 and CDR2 (germline): SGHAT, FQNNGV. CDR3 loop: CASSFHRLAGGLETQYF. CDR3 coding DNA: TGTGCCAGCAGCTTCCACCGACTAGCGGGAGGGCTAGAGACCCAGTACTTC. Full variable domain (outside the CDR3, taken from reference TRBV11-2 and TRBJ2-5): EAGVAQSPRYKIIEKRQSVAFWCNPISGHATLYWYQQILGQGPKLLIQFQNNGVVDDSQLPKDRFSAERLKGVDSTLKIQPAKLEDSAVYLCASSFHRLAGGLETQYFGPGTRLLVL.

The CDR3 here is CASSLPDRVGQPQHF. The CDR3 bases are TGTGCCAGCAGTTTACCCGACAGGGTTGGTCAGCCCCAGCATTTT. The chain couples TRBV28 to TRBJ1-5, with 7 bases lining up with TRBD1. Germline CDR1 is MDHEN and CDR2 is SYDVKM. The CDR3 sequence is 15 residues long. The junction had 7 bases not matched to a gene; V was cut back by 2 bases and J by 6 bases.

This clone appeared a few times. This chain links TRBV28 with TRBJ1-4; 10 nucleotides align to TRBD1. The CDR3 extends over 12 amino acids. Trimming removed 11 bases from V and 5 bases from J; junction bases left unmatched: 2. Germline V lookup: CDR1 MDHEN, CDR2 SYDVKM. The CDR3 DNA is TGTGCCGGGGGACAGGGGAATGAAAAACTGTTTTTT. It encodes CAGGQGNEKLFF.

The V gene is TRBV7-9, the J gene TRBJ2-7; D gene ambiguous. V lost 5 bases and J lost 2, with 10 bases in between. The CDR3 contains 13 residues. Germline lookup yields CDR1 SEHNR and CDR2 FQNEAQ (reference sequence). CDR3 in DNA: TGTGCCAGCAGCCCGGGTCGAGCCTACGAGCAGTACTTC. It encodes CASSPGRAYEQYF.

The chain carries TRBV7-8 and TRBJ2-5; D gene uncertain. Matching the DNA end better, TRBJ2-7 makes the J call doubtful. The CDR3 covers 11 residues. Per the germline V gene, CDR1 is SGHVS and CDR2 is FQNEAQ. The CDR3 region is CASSHSYEQYF. Here the CDR3 DNA reads TGTGCCAGCAGCCACTCCTACGAGCAGTACTTC.

The chain combines TRBV15 with TRBJ1-3, with D possibly being TRBD1 (6 bases). CDR1 is LNHNV, CDR2 YYDKDF, per germline (reference sequence). The germline V and J ends were trimmed by 2 bases and 1 base, with 9 bases remaining between them. This CDR3 has 15 residues. CDR3 in DNA: TGTGCCACCAGCAGACCCGGACAGTCTGGAAACACCATATATTTT. This gives the protein CATSRPGQSGNTIYF. The full variable domain, its missing parts supplied by reference TRBV15 and TRBJ1-3, is DAMVIQNPRYQVTQFGKPVTLSCSQTLNHNVMYWYQQKSSQAPKLLFHYYDKDFNNEADTPDNFQSRRPNTSFCFLDIRSPGLGDTAMYLCATSRPGQSGNTIYFGEGSWLTVV.

The chain couples TRBV5-1 to TRBJ2-7; D is possibly TRBD1 (5 bases). Between the trimmed V and J ends, which lost 1 base and 2 bases, there was a span of 13 bases. The germline V gene encodes CDR1 SGHRS and CDR2 YFSETQ. CDR3 length: 15 amino acids. The CDR3 region is CASSLPARDPYEQYF. The DNA of the CDR3 is TGCGCCAGCAGCTTGCCTGCCAGGGATCCCTACGAGCAGTACTTC.

V is TRBV11-3 and J is TRBJ2-1; TRBD2 matches at 8 bases. The CDR3 length is 15 residues. Germline V gene lookup returns CDR1 SGHNT and CDR2 YENEEA. Trimming cost V 5 bases and J 8 bases; bases outside gene matches: 11. CDR3: CASSPGGDTYYEQFF. For the CDR3, the DNA is TGTGCCAGCAGCCCCGGGGGGGACACATACTATGAGCAGTTCTTC. The full variable domain, its missing parts supplied by reference TRBV11-3 and TRBJ2-1, is EAGVVQSPRYKIIEKKQPVAFWCNPISGHNTLYWYLQNLGQGPELLIRYENEEAVDDSQLPKDRFSAERLKGVDSTLKIQPAELGDSAVYLCASSPGGDTYYEQFFGPGTRLTVL.

V and J are TRBV5-1 and TRBJ2-7, with 12 bases lining up with TRBD1. Germline CDR1 and CDR2: SGHRS and YFSETQ. The ends lost 2 bases at V and 3 bases at J; junction bases unmatched: 6. The CDR3 extends over 16 amino acids. This CDR3 reads CASSLGGQGASYEQYF. CDR3 nucleotide sequence: TGCGCCAGCAGCTTAGGGGGACAGGGGGCAAGCTACGAGCAGTACTTC.

A remark on this clone: The same CDR3 arises from other DNA sequences in this sample as well. V gene TRBV5-1 combines with J gene TRBJ2-3; weak D call: TRBD2 (6 bases). Per the germline V gene, CDR1 is SGHRS and CDR2 is YFSETQ. The CDR3 has 15 amino acids. Trimming cost V 3 bases and J 0 bases, with 11 bases left between them. The CDR3 nucleotides are TGCGCCAGCAGCTCCAGTGGGACTAGCACAGATACGCAGTATTTT. Protein product: CASSSSGTSTDTQYF.

This clone was found once. The chain has TRBV5-1 and TRBJ2-2; D is undetermined. The CDR3 extends over 13 amino acids. Trimming took off 8 bases at V and 0 bases at J, with 8 bases between the two ends. CDR1 is SGHRS, CDR2 YFSETQ, per germline. CDR3 bases: TGCGCCAGTCGACAAGCGAACACCGGGGAGCTGTTTTTT. Its protein product is CASRQANTGELFF.

The chain combines TRBV29-1 with TRBJ2-2; 10 nucleotides agree with TRBD1. J gave up 5 bases and V 5 bases, and 5 bases lay outside the gene matches. The CDR3 is 14 amino acids. Germline V CDR1 and CDR2: SQVTM, ANQGSEA. The CDR3 reads CSVQGQGITGELFF. The CDR3 DNA sequence: TGCAGCGTTCAGGGACAGGGGATAACCGGGGAGCTGTTTTTT.

The chain combines TRBV7-6 with TRBJ2-7, with TRBD1 as a possible D gene (5 bases). Trimming took 1 base from V and 7 from J, leaving 20 bases between them. The CDR3 is 16 residues long. Looked up from germline, CDR1 is SGHVS and CDR2 is FNYEAQ. The DNA of the CDR3 is TGTGCCAGCAGCTTAGAGTTTGGGGCAGGCCCCCGGGAGCAGTACTTC. This encodes CASSLEFGAGPREQYF.

The V call is TRBV27, the J call TRBJ2-3, with TRBD1 matching over 9 bases. This CDR3 has 16 residues. Trimming at V came to 3 bases and at J to 5 bases, leaving 9 bases not matched to a gene. Germline CDR1 and CDR2: MNHEY and SMNVEV (reference sequence). As DNA, the CDR3 is TGTGCCAGCAGTTTTAGCCCTAACAGGGGGCGAGATACGCAGTATTTT. This gives the protein CASSFSPNRGRDTQYF.

This clone was found once. The chain has TRBV7-2 and TRBJ2-1; the D is unclear. Germline lookup yields CDR1 SGHTA and CDR2 FQGNSA. With 5 bases removed from V and 4 bases from J, the gap between germline ends came to 12 bases. The CDR3 contains 14 residues. The CDR3 bases are TGTGCCAGCAGCCCCGCGGCCATTTACAATGAGCAGTTCTTC. The encoded protein is CASSPAAIYNEQFF.

This clone was picked up one time. The chain joins TRBV7-9 to TRBJ1-4; the D gene is possibly TRBD1 (6 bases). The V and J ends lost 5 bases and 8 bases respectively, with 9 bases between them. Per the germline V gene, CDR1 is SEHNR and CDR2 is FQNEAQ (reference sequence). There are 12 residues in the CDR3. The CDR3, as DNA: TGTGCCAGCAGCGGAACAGGGGAAAAACTGTTTTTT. Encoded protein: CASSGTGEKLFF.

The J gene is TRBJ2-1, the V gene TRBV7-9; 10 nucleotides align to TRBD1. The CDR3 is 15 amino acids. Trimming removed 3 bases from V and 6 bases from J; junction bases left unmatched: 5. Germline loops: CDR1 SEHNR, CDR2 FQNEAQ (reference sequence). DNA for the CDR3: TGTGCCAGCAGCTTGACCGGGACAGGGGTCAATGAGCAGTTCTTC. It yields the protein CASSLTGTGVNEQFF.

The gene calls are TRBV30 and TRBJ1-1; D is undetermined. The CDR3 has 12 amino acids. V was trimmed by 1 base and J by 11 bases, leaving 14 bases between them. Germline V CDR1 and CDR2: GTSNPN, SVGIG (reference sequence). The CDR3 region is CAWSDVVGWAFF. The DNA of the CDR3 is TGTGCCTGGAGTGACGTCGTCGGGTGGGCTTTCTTT.

J is TRBJ1-1 and V is TRBV19; 7 nucleotides align to TRBD1. Per germline, CDR1 LNHDA and CDR2 SQIVND (reference sequence). This CDR3 comprises 16 residues. V shed 4 bases, J shed 5 bases, and the junction held 13 bases outside the gene matches. CDR3: CASSTPRTGVMTEAFF. The CDR3 nucleotides are TGTGCCAGTAGTACACCTCGAACAGGGGTAATGACTGAAGCTTTCTTT.

The V and J genes are TRBV11-2 and TRBJ2-7; D remains unclear. The CDR3 runs 14 residues. The V end was cut by 3 bases, the J end by 0 bases, with 9 bases between. The germline gives CDR1 SGHAT, CDR2 FQNNGV. DNA for the CDR3: TGTGCCAGCAGCTTGTCGGAGATCTCCTACGAGCAGTACTTC. This gives the protein CASSLSEISYEQYF.

The gene calls are TRBV6-6 and TRBJ2-7, with TRBD1 matching over 11 bases. Germline V CDR1 and CDR2: MNHNY, SVGAGI (reference sequence). The CDR3 extends over 15 amino acids. V shed 2 bases, J shed 4 bases, and the junction held 4 bases outside the gene matches. CDR3 loop: CASSYPGQGVYEQYF. Written as DNA, the CDR3 is TGTGCCAGCAGTTACCCGGGACAGGGGGTTTACGAGCAGTACTTC.

CDR3 bases: TGTGCCAGCAGTTTAAGGGGGTGGCCTTATTTAACTGAAGCTTTCTTT. Translated, it gives CASSLRGWPYLTEAFF. The V gene is TRBV28, the J gene TRBJ1-1; possible D gene TRBD1, 6 bases. This CDR3 has 16 residues. Germline values: CDR1 MDHEN, CDR2 SYDVKM. V was clipped by 2 bases and J by 5 bases, with 18 bases between them.

The J gene is TRBJ2-3, the V gene TRBV19; 8 nucleotides align to TRBD2. The junction had 17 bases not matched to a gene; V was cut back by 10 bases and J by 5 bases. Per the germline V gene, CDR1 is LNHDA and CDR2 is SQIVND (reference sequence). This CDR3 has 16 amino acids. In DNA, the CDR3 is TGTGCCACGTTGGAGCGGGGGCCTTGGGCCAGAGATACGCAGTATTTT. It is translated as CATLERGPWARDTQYF.

The gene calls are TRBV5-1 and TRBJ1-1, with D perhaps TRBD1 (6 bases). The CDR3 runs 14 residues. Germline lookup yields CDR1 SGHRS and CDR2 YFSETQ. Trimming removed 4 bases from V and 4 bases from J, with 14 bases in between. The CDR3 DNA follows: TGCGCCAGCAGCGACCAGGGGTTTGGCACTGAAGCTTTCTTT. Translating gives CASSDQGFGTEAFF.